This TCR beta chain appears in the sequencing data of a study of cytomegalovirus exposure and HLA in healthy donors. Looking at the study overall: Some 87 million unique TCRs from HLA-typed donors were held in an early release of data.

CDR3 length: 13 residues. The germline CDR1 and CDR2 sequences are SEHNR and FQNEAQ (reference sequence). Both 60 Vbeta primers and 13 Jbeta primers went into the PCR. Assay used: immunoSEQ multiplex PCR; TCRdb lists only in-frame clones, some missing. Here the sample spans 100,000 to 150,000 clones, around 81% being singletons. This clone was detected only a few times. A junction end diverges from the germline sequence, so it may reflect a read error. Sequencing input: PBMCs. V gene TRBV7-9 combines with J gene TRBJ1-2, with a tentative D call TRBD1 (6 bases). The origin of this receptor is a female donor in good health and CMV-seronegative. This CDR3 is CSSSRDTSYGYTF. CDR3 coding DNA: TGTTCCAGCAGCAGGGACACATCCTATGGCTACACCTTC.